This TCR beta chain came from a study of blood T cells in healthy people across ages. Across the whole study: Roughly one uniquely barcoded beta molecule per two T cells was captured.

Study findings and constraints: More naive CD4+ cells and higher diversity marked long-lived donors relative to aged donors.

V gave up 0 bases and J gave up 0 bases, with 10 bases separating them. The germline V gene has CDR1 SGDLS and CDR2 YYNGEE. This CDR3 comprises 15 residues. Comments on this clonotype: What it binds is not known.

Alongside a J-beta primer mix, a sample-barcoded 5' primer served in a second PCR lasting roughly 6 to 12 cycles. TCRdb ran MiXCR on the 5' RACE reads and lists one entry per CDR3 protein. The sample has about 320,000 distinct CDR3 sequences, 27% seen once. The sequence was collected from a woman in her 70s in good health. Sequencing was performed on blood. The chain is built from TRBV9 and TRBJ2-7; possibly TRBD2 for D (5 bases). The CDR3 spells CASSVDLDSSYEQYF. The CDR3 DNA follows: TGTGCCAGCAGCGTAGACCTGGACTCCTCCTACGAGCAGTACTTC.